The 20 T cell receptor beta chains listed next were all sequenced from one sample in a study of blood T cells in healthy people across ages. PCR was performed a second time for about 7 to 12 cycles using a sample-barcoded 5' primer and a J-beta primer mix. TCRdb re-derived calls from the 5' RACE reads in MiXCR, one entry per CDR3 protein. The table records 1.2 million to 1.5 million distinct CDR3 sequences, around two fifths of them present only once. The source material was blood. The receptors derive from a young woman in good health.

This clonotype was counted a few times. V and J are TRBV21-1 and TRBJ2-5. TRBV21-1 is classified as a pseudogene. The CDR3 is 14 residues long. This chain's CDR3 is CASSKAALGETQYF. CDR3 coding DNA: TGTGCCAGCAGCAAAGCAGCATTGGGGGAGACCCAGTACTTC.

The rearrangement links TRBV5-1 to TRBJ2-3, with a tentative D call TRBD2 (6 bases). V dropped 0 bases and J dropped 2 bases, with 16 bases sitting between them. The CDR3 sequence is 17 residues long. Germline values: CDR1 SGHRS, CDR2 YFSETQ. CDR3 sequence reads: CASSLDAASALTDTQYF. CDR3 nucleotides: TGCGCCAGCAGCTTGGATGCTGCTAGCGCACTCACAGATACGCAGTATTTT.

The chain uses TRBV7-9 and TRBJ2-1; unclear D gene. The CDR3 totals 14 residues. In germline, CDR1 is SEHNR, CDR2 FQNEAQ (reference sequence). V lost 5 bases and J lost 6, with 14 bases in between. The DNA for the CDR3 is TGTGCCAGCAGCCCTCGGTATGGCAGCAATGAGCAGTTCTTC. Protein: CASSPRYGSNEQFF.

CDR3 in DNA: TGTGCCAGCAGCGTAGTTGCTGGGGCCAACGTCCTGACTTTC. Its protein product is CASSVVAGANVLTF. The rearrangement links TRBV9 to TRBJ2-6; unclear D gene. The CDR3 runs 14 residues. V lost 0 bases, J lost 2 bases, and 3 bases lay in between. Germline values: CDR1 SGDLS, CDR2 YYNGEE.

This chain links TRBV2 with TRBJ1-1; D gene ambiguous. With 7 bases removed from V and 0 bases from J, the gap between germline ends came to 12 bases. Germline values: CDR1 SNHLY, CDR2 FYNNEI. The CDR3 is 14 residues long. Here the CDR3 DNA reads TGTGCCAGCACCCCCAGGCACCTGAACACTGAAGCTTTCTTT. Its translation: CASTPRHLNTEAFF.

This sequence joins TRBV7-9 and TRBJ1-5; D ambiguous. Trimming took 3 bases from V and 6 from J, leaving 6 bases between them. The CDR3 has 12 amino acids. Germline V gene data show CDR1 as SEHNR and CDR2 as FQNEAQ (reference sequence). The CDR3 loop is CASSFFVQPQHF. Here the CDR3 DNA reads TGTGCCAGCAGCTTTTTTGTTCAGCCCCAGCATTTT.

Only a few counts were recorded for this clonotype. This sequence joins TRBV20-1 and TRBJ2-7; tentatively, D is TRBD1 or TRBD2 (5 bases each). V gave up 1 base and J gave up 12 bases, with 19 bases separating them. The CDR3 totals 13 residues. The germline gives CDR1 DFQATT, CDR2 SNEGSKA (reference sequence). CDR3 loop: CSARAGRHWGMYF. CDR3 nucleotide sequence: TGCAGTGCTAGAGCGGGAAGACACTGGGGGATGTACTTC.

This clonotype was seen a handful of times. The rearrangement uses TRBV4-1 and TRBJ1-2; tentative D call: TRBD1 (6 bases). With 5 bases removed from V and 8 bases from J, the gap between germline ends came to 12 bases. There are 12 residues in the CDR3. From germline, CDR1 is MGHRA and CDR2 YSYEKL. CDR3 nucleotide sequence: TGCGCCAGCAGCGAGGGGGGGCCGGGCTACACCTTC. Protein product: CASSEGGPGYTF.

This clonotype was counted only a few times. CDR3 in amino acids: CASSPEGGDTYEQYF. CDR3 nucleotides: TGTGCCAGCAGTCCCGAGGGAGGGGATACCTACGAGCAGTACTTC. The chain has TRBV7-6 and TRBJ2-7; TRBD2 matches at 7 bases. V lost 6 bases, J lost 2 bases, and 10 bases stayed unmatched. This CDR3 spans 15 amino acids. Germline CDR1 and CDR2: SGHVS and FNYEAQ.

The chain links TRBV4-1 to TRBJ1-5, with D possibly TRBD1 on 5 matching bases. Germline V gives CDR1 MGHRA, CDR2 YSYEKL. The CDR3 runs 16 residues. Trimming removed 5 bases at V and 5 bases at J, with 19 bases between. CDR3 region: CASSVVGQGGDQPQHF. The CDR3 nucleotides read TGCGCCAGCAGCGTGGTAGGGCAGGGTGGGGATCAGCCCCAGCATTTT.

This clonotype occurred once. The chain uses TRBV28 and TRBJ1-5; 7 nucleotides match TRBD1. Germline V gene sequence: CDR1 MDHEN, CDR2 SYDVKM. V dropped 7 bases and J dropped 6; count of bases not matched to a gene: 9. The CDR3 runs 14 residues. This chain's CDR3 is CASTLQGLGQPQHF. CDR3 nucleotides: TGTGCCAGCACCCTACAGGGGTTGGGTCAGCCCCAGCATTTT. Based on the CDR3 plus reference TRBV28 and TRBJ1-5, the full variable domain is DVKVTQSSRYLVKRTGEKVFLECVQDMDHENMFWYRQDPGLGLRLIYFSYDVKMKEKGDIPEGYSVSREKKERFSLILESASTNQTSMYLCASTLQGLGQPQHFGDGTRLSIL.

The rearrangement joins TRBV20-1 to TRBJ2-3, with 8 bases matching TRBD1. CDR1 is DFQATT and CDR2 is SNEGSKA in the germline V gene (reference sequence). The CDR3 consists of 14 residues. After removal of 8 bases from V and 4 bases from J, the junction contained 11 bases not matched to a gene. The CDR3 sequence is CSTLGQGSPDTQYF. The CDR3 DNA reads TGCAGTACACTCGGACAGGGAAGCCCAGATACGCAGTATTTT.

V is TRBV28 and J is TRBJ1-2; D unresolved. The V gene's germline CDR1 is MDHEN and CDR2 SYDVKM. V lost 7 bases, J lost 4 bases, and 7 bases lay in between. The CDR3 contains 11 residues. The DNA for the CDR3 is TGTGCCAGCATCTCGGGCTATGGCTACACCTTC. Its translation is CASISGYGYTF.

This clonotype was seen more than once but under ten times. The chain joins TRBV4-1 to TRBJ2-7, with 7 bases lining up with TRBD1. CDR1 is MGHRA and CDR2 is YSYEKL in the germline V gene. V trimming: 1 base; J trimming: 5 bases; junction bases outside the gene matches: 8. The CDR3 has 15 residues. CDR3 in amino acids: CASSQVTGAEDEQYF. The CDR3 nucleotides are TGCGCCAGCAGCCAAGTAACAGGGGCGGAGGACGAGCAGTACTTC.

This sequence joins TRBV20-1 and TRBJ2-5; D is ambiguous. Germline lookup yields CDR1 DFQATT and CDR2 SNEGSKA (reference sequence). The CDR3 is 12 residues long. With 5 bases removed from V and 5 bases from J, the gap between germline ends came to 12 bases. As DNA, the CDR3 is TGCAGTGCTCCGCCCCGTGGCGAGACCCAGTACTTC. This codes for CSAPPRGETQYF.

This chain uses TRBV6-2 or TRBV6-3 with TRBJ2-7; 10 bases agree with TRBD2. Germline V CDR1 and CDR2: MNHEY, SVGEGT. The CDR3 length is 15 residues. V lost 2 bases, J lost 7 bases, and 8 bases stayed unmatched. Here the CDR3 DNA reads TGTGCCAGCAGTTACAGGGGACTAGCGTCGGTAGAGCAGTACTTC. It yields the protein CASSYRGLASVEQYF.

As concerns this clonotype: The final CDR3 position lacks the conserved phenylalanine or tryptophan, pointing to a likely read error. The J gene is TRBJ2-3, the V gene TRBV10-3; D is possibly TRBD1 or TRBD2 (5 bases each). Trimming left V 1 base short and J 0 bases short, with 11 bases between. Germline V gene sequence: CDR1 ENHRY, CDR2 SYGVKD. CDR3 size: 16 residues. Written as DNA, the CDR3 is TGTGCCATCAGTGAGTTCGGGACGGGTAGCACAGATACGCAGTATTCT. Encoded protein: CAISEFGTGSTDTQYS.

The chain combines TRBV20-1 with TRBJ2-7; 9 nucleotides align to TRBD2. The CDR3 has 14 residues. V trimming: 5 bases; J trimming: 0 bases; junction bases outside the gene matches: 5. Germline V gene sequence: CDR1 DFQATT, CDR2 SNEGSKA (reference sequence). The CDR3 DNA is TGCAGTGCTCCGACTAGCGGTTACTCCTACGAGCAGTACTTC. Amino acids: CSAPTSGYSYEQYF.

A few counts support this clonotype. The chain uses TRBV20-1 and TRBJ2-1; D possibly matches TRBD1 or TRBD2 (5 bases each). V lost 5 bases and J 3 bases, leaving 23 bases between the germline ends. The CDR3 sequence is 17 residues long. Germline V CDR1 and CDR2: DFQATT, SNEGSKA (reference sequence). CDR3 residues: CSAFLGEWRGLYNEQFF. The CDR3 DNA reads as TGCAGTGCTTTTTTAGGGGAGTGGAGAGGGCTCTACAATGAGCAGTTCTTC.

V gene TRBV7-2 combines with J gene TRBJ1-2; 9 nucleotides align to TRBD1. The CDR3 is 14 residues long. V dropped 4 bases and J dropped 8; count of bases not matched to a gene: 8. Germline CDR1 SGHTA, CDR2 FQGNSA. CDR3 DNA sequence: TGTGCCAGCAGCTCCCTGACAGGGGGTGAGGGCTACACCTTC. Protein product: CASSSLTGGEGYTF.